This T cell receptor beta chain came from a study of shared clonotypes between healthy human individuals. Study background: Each donor contributed plates that comprised three CD4 naive, three CD4 memory, two CD8 naive and one CD8 memory. Study outcomes and limitations: Sorted-subset sequencing, rarefaction showed, was incomplete despite large depth.

Naive CD8 cells, CD45RO-negative and positively selected for CCR7, excluded terminally differentiated effector memory CD45RA+ cells. Trimming left V 7 bases short and J 0 bases short, with 15 bases between. Germline lookup yields CDR1 MDHEN and CDR2 SYDVKM. The CDR3 contains 15 residues. As processed by the authors: ImmunoSEQ output lacked quality scores and full-length reads, limiting matched filtering. Clones were read by immunoSEQ multiplex PCR, and TCRdb kept only the in-frame ones, dropping some. V and J calls and clone size are as listed in that table; D and trimming were resolved from the DNA. The sample has about 590,000 clones; roughly 96% are singletons. A remark on this clone: Its antigen is still unknown.

Specimen: naive CD8+ T cells sorted from blood. The genes are TRBV28 and TRBJ1-2, with unresolved D. The sequence was obtained from a young woman in good health. The CDR3 nucleotides are TGTGCCAGCATGACCGGGGTGGTACCTAACTATGGCTACACCTTC. Translation: CASMTGVVPNYGYTF.